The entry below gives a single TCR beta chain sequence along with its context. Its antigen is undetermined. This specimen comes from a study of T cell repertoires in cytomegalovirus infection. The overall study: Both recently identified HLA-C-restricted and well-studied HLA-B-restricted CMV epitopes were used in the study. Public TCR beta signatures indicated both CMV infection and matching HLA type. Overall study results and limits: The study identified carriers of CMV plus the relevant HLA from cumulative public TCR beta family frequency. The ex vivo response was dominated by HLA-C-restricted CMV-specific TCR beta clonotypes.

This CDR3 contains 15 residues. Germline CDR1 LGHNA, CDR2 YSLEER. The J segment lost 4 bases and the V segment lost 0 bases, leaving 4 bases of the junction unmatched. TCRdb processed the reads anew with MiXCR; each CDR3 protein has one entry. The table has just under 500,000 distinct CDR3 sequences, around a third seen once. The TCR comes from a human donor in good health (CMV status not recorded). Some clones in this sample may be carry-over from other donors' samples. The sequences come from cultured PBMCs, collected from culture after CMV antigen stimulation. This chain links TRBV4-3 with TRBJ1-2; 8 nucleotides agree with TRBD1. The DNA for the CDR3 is TGCGCCAGCAGCCAAGAACGGACAGGGCCCTATGGCTACACCTTC. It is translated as CASSQERTGPYGYTF.